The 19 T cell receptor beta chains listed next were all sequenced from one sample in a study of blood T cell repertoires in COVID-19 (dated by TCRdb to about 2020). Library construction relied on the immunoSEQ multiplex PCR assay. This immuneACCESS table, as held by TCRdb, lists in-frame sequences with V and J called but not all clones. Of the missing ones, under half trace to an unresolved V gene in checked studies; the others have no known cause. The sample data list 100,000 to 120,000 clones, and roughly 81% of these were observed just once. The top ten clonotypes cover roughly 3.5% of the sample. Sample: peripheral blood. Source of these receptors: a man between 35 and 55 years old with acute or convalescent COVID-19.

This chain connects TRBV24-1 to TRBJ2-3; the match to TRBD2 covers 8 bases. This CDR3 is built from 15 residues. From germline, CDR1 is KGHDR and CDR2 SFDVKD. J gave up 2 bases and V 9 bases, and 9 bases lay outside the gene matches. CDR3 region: CATAERGPFTDTQYF. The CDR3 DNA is TGTGCCACCGCCGAGCGGGGGCCTTTCACAGATACGCAGTATTTT.

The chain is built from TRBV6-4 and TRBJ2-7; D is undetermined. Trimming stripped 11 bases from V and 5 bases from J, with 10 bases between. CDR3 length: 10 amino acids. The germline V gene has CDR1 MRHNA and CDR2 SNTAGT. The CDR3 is CAPVVHEQYF. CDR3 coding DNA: TGTGCCCCGGTGGTCCACGAGCAGTACTTC.

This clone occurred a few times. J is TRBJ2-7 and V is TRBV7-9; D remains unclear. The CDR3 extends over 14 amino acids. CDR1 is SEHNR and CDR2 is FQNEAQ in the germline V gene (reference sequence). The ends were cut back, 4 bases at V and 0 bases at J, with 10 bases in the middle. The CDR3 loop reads CASSYSQSSYEQYF. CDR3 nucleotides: TGTGCCAGCAGCTACTCGCAAAGCTCCTACGAGCAGTACTTC.

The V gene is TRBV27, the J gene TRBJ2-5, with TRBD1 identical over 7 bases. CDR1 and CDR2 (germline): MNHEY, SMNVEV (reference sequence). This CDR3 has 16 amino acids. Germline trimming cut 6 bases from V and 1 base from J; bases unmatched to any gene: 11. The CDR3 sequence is CASRDFEAGGQETQYF. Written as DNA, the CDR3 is TGTGCCAGCAGAGATTTCGAGGCAGGGGGCCAAGAGACCCAGTACTTC.

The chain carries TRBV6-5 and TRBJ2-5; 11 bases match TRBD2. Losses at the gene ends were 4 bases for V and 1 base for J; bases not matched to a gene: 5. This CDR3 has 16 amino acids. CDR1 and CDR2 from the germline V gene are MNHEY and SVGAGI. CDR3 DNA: TGTGCCAGCAGTTCCCTGACTAGCGGGGCCCAAGAGACCCAGTACTTC. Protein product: CASSSLTSGAQETQYF.

In DNA, the CDR3 is TGTGCCAGCAGCCGGACAGTATCTTTAAACACCGGGGAGCTGTTTTTT. Its protein product is CASSRTVSLNTGELFF. This chain links TRBV7-9 with TRBJ2-2; D perhaps matches TRBD1 (6 bases). V lost 5 bases to trimming and J lost 2 bases, with 15 bases between them. CDR3 size: 16 residues. Germline CDR1 reads SEHNR; CDR2 reads FQNEAQ (reference sequence).

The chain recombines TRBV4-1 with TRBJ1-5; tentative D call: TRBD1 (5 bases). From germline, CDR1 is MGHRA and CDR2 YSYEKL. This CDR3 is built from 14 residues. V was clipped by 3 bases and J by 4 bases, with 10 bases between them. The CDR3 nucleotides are TGCGCCAGCAGCCAGGTGACAGTTAATCAGCCCCAGCATTTT. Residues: CASSQVTVNQPQHF.

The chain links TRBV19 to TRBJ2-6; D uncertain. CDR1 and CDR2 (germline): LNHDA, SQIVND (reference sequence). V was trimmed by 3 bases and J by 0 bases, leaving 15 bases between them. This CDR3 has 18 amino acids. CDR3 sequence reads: CASSMIVALRSGANVLTF. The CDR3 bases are TGTGCCAGTAGTATGATTGTAGCTCTCCGCTCTGGGGCCAACGTCCTGACTTTC.

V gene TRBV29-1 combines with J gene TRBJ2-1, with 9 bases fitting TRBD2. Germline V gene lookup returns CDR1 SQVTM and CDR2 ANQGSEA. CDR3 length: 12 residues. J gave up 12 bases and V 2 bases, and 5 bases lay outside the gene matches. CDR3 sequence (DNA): TGCAGCGTTGAACCTAGCGGGGCCGCGCAGTTCTTC. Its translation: CSVEPSGAAQFF.

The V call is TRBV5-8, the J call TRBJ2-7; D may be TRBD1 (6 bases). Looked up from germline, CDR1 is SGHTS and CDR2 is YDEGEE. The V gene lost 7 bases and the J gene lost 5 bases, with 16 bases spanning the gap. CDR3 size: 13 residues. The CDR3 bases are TGTGCCAGCCCGGGCAGGGGTTATGACGAGCAGTACTTC. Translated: CASPGRGYDEQYF.

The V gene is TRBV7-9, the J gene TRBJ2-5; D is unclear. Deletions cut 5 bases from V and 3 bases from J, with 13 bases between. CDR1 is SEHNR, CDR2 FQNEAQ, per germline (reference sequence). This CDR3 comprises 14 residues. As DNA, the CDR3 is TGTGCCAGCAGCAGCTTAAGTTCGGAAGAGACCCAGTACTTC. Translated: CASSSLSSEETQYF. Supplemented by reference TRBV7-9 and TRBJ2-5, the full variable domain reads DTGVSQNPRHKITKRGQNVTFRCDPISEHNRLYWYRQTLGQGPEFLTYFQNEAQLEKSRLLSDRFSAERPKGSFSTLEIQRTEQGDSAMYLCASSSLSSEETQYFGPGTRLLVL.

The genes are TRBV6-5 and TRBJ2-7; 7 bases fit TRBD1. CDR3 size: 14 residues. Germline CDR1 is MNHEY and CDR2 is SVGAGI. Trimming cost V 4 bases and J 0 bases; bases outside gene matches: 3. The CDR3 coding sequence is TGTGCCAGCAGTTCAGGGACAGCCTCCTACGAGCAGTACTTC. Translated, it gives CASSSGTASYEQYF.

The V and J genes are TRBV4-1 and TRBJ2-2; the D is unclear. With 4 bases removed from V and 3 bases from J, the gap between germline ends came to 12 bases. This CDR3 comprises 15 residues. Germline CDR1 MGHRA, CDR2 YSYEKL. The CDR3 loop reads CASSPKGEDTGELFF. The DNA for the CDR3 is TGCGCCAGCAGCCCCAAAGGAGAAGACACCGGGGAGCTGTTTTTT.

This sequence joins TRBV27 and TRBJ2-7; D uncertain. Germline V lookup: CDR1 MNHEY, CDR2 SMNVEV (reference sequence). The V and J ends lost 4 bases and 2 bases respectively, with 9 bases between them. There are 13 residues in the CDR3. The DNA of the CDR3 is TGTGCCAGCAGTTACCAGGCCACCTACGAGCAGTACTTC. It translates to CASSYQATYEQYF.

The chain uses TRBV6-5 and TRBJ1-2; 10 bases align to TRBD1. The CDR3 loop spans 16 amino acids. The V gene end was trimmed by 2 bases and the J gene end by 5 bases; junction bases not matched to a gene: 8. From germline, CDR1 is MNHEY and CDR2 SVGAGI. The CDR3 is CASSYVRTGGGYGYTF. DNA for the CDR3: TGTGCCAGCAGTTACGTCAGGACAGGGGGAGGGTATGGCTACACCTTC.

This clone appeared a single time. This CDR3 reads CASSRAGHSTDTQYF. The CDR3 nucleotides read TGTGCCAGCAGTCGGGCCGGACACAGCACAGATACGCAGTATTTT. V is TRBV27 and J is TRBJ2-3, with a possible D match to TRBD1 (5 bases). Trimming shortened V by 5 bases and J by 0 bases, and 12 bases separated the two germline ends. The CDR3 has 15 amino acids. CDR1 is MNHEY and CDR2 is SMNVEV in the germline V gene (reference sequence).

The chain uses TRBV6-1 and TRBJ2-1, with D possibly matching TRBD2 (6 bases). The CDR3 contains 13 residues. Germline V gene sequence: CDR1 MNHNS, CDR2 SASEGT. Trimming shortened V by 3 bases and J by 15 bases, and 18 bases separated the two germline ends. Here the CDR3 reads CASSEPFSSGPFF. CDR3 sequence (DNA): TGTGCCAGCAGTGAGCCCTTCTCCAGCGGGCCGTTCTTC.

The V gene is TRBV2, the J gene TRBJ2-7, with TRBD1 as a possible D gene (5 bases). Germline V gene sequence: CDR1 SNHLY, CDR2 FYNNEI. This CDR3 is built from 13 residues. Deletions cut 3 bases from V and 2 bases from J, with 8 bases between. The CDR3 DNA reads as TGTGCCAGCAGTGATATGACAGCCTACGAGCAGTACTTC. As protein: CASSDMTAYEQYF. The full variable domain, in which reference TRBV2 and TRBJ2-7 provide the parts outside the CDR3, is EPEVTQTPSHQVTQMGQEVILRCVPISNHLYFYWYRQILGQKVEFLVSFYNNEISEKSEIFDDQFSVERPDGSNFTLKIRSTKLEDSAMYFCASSDMTAYEQYFGPGTRLTVT.

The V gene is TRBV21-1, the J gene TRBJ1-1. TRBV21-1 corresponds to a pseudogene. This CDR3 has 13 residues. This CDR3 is CASSAGGGAEAFF. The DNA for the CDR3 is TGTGCCAGCAGCGCCGGCGGGGGGGCTGAAGCTTTCTTT.